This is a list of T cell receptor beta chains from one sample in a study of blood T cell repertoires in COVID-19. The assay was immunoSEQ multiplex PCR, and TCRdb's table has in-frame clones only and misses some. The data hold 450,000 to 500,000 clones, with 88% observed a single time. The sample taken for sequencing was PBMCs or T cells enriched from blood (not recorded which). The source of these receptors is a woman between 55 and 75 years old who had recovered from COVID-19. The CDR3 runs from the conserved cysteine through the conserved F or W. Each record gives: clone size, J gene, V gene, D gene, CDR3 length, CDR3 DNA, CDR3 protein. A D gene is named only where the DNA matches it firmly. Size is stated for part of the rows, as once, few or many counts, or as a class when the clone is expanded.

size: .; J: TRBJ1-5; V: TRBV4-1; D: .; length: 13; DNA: TGCGCCAGCAGCCGGCAGGGTCATCAGCCCCAGCATTTT; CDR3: CASSRQGHQPQHF
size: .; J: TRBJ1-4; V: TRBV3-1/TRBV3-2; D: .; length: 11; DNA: TGTGCCAGCAGCCTTGCAGGAAAACTGTTTTTT; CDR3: CASSLAGKLFF
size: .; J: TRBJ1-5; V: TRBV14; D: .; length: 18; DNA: TGTGCCAGCAGCCAAGCTCCCCGGGCACCATTAGGGGATCAGCCCCAGCATTTT; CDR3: CASSQAPRAPLGDQPQHF
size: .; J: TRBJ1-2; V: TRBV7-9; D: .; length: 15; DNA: TGTGCCAGCAGCTTAGGACATGGGGGGAACTATGGCTACACCTTC; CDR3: CASSLGHGGNYGYTF
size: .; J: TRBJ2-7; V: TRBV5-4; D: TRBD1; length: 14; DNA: TGTGCCAGCAGCTTGAGAGGGACAGGGAGAGAGCAGTACTTC; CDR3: CASSLRGTGREQYF
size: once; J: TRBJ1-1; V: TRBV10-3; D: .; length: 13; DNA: TGTGCCATAGGCGAGCGATTGAACACTGAAGCTTTCTTT; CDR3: CAIGERLNTEAFF
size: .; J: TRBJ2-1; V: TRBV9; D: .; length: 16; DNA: TGTGCCAGCAGCGTAGGTGGCGGGGTATTACGGAATGAGCAGTTCTTC; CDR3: CASSVGGGVLRNEQFF
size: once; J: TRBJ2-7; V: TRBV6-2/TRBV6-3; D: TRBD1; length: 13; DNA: TGTGCCAGCAGTCGGACAGGAGCATACGAGCAGTACTTC; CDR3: CASSRTGAYEQYF
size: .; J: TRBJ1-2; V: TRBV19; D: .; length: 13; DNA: TGTGCCAGTAGTAATACAGGGCCGTTTGGCTACACCTTC; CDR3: CASSNTGPFGYTF
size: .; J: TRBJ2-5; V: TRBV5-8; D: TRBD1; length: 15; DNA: TGTGCCAGCAGCCTTCTAGGGGGCCGGGAAGAGACCCAGTACTTC; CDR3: CASSLLGGREETQYF
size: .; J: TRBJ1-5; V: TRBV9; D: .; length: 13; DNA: TGTGCCAGCAGCCTTGATAGCCAACAGCCCCAGCATTTT; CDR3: CASSLDSQQPQHF
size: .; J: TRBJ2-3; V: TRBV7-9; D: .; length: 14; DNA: TGTGCCAGCAGAAGGACTCTACACACAGATACGCAGTATTTT; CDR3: CASRRTLHTDTQYF
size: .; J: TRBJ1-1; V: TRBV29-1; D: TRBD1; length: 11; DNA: TGCAGCGCCGAGGAGACAGGGGAAGCTTTCTTT; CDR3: CSAEETGEAFF
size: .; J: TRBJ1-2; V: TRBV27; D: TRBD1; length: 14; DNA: TGTGCCAGCAGTACCCGGACAGGGAACTATGGCTACACCTTC; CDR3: CASSTRTGNYGYTF
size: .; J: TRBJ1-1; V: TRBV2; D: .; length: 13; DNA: TGTGCCAGCAGTCGCGACAGGAACACTGAAGCTTTCTTT; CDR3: CASSRDRNTEAFF
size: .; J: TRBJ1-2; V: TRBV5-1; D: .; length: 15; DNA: TGCGCCAGCAGCTTGGCAGTGGGGGACTCCTCTGGCTACACCTTC; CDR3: CASSLAVGDSSGYTF
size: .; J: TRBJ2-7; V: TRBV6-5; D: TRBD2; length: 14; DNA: TGTGCCAGCAGTCTAGCGGGGGGGGCCTACGAGCAGTACTTC; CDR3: CASSLAGGAYEQYF
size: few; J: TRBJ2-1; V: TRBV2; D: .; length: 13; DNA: TGTGCCAGAGAGACCTTTGGACACACCGAGCAGTTCTTC; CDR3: CARETFGHTEQFF
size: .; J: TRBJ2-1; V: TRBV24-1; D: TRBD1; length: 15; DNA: TGTGCCACCAGTGATCCTGGGACAGGGGGGAATGAGCAGTTCTTC; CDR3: CATSDPGTGGNEQFF
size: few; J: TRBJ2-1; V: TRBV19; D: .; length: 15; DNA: TGTGCCAGTAGTATAATGCGGGGAAAAGACAATGAGCAGTTCTTC; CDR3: CASSIMRGKDNEQFF
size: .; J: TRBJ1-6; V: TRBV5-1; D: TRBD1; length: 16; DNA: TGCGCCAGCAGCACGACAGGGAGCTCCTATAATTCACCCCTCCACTTT; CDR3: CASSTTGSSYNSPLHF
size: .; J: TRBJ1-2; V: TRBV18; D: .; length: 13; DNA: TGTGCCAGCTCACCAACTCAGGGGTATGGCTACACCTTC; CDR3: CASSPTQGYGYTF
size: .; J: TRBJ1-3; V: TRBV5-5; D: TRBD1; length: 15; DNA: TGTGCCAGCAGTCCAGACAGGGGCTCTGGAAACACCATATATTTT; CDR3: CASSPDRGSGNTIYF
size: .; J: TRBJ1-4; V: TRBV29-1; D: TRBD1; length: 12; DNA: TGCAGCGTCCTGACAGGGGGTGAAAAACTGTTTTTT; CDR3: CSVLTGGEKLFF
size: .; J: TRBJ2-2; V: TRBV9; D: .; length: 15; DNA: TGTGCCAGCAGCGTTCAACAGGGTTACACCGGGGAGCTGTTTTTT; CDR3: CASSVQQGYTGELFF
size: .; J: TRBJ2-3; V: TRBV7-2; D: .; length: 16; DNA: TGTGCCAGCAGCCCTGTTGGGGGGGCAAGCACAGATACGCAGTATTTT; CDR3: CASSPVGGASTDTQYF